Shown below are 17 T cell receptor beta chains from a single sample sequenced in a study of high-grade serous ovarian cancer treatment subgroups (dated by TCRdb to the early 2020s). Libraries came from the immunoSEQ multiplex PCR assay. Sourced from immuneACCESS, this table was stored by TCRdb with only in-frame sequences that have V and J called. A share of the clones is absent; for the studies checked, an unresolved V gene accounts for under half, and the remainder has no known explanation. Across this sample there are approximately 5,000 clones, with about 69% seen only once. Roughly 14% of the sample is taken by the ten largest. Tumor samples were collected prior to definitive surgery or chemotherapy. The material sequenced was tumor tissue. These receptors were taken from a human donor with high-grade serous ovarian cancer.

This clone came up once. The rearrangement joins TRBV28 to TRBJ1-2, with TRBD1 matching over 8 bases. After removal of 5 bases from V and 2 bases from J, the junction contained 10 bases not matched to a gene. This CDR3 spans 16 amino acids. The germline CDR1 and CDR2 sequences are MDHEN and SYDVKM. CDR3 nucleotide sequence: TGTGCCAGCAGTCCCATAGGACAGGGAAGAAACTATGGCTACACCTTC. Amino acid sequence: CASSPIGQGRNYGYTF.

This clone appeared a few times. The chain has TRBV6-6 and TRBJ1-2; no clear D gene. Germline V gives CDR1 MNHNY, CDR2 SVGAGI (reference sequence). With 7 bases removed from V and 2 bases from J, the gap between germline ends came to 11 bases. CDR3 length equals 13 residues. CDR3 amino acids: CASMAVSNYGYTF. CDR3 in DNA: TGTGCCAGCATGGCCGTTTCCAACTATGGCTACACCTTC.

The chain has TRBV7-3 and TRBJ2-1, with D maybe TRBD2 (6 bases). This CDR3 has 15 amino acids. V dropped 0 bases and J dropped 2 bases, with 8 bases sitting between them. Germline V lookup: CDR1 SGHTA, CDR2 FQGTGA. CDR3 in amino acids: CASSLTGGPYNEQFF. In DNA form, the CDR3 reads TGTGCCAGCAGCTTAACGGGGGGACCCTACAATGAGCAGTTCTTC.

V usage is TRBV28 and J usage is TRBJ2-5; D tentatively fits TRBD1 or TRBD2 (5 bases each). The CDR3 contains 20 residues. V was clipped by 3 bases and J by 4 bases, with 30 bases between them. From germline, CDR1 is MDHEN and CDR2 SYDVKM. CDR3 bases: TGTGCCAGCAGTTTTGTTTCGGGGACGGGGAAAAGTGGGTGGGGAGAGACCCAGTACTTC. This gives the protein CASSFVSGTGKSGWGETQYF.

This clone showed up just once. The genes are TRBV19 and TRBJ1-1, with D perhaps matching TRBD1 (5 bases). This CDR3 spans 17 amino acids. Germline lookup yields CDR1 LNHDA and CDR2 SQIVND (reference sequence). Trimming shortened V by 4 bases and J by 2 bases, and 20 bases separated the two germline ends. CDR3 sequence (DNA): TGTGCCAGTAGTACTTATAGAGGGGAAGGGTCAAACACTGAAGCTTTCTTT. Encoded protein: CASSTYRGEGSNTEAFF. Combining the CDR3 with reference TRBV19 and TRBJ1-1 gives the whole variable domain DGGITQSPKYLFRKEGQNVTLSCEQNLNHDAMYWYRQDPGQGLRLIYYSQIVNDFQKGDIAEGYSVSREKKESFPLTVTSAQKNPTAFYLCASSTYRGEGSNTEAFFGQGTRLTVV.

The chain carries TRBV11-3 and TRBJ2-3, with D hard to call. The CDR3 runs 13 residues. With 1 base removed from V and 2 bases from J, the gap between germline ends came to 4 bases. Germline lookup yields CDR1 SGHNT and CDR2 YENEEA. CDR3 sequence: CASSLGITDTQYF. CDR3 nucleotides: TGTGCCAGCAGCTTAGGTATCACAGATACGCAGTATTTT.

This clone is labeled large. This chain uses TRBV7-3 with TRBJ2-7; D gene uncertain. Germline values: CDR1 SGHTA, CDR2 FQGTGA. The CDR3 totals 13 residues. The V gene lost 0 bases and the J gene lost 5 bases, with 8 bases spanning the gap. The CDR3 bases are TGTGCCAGCAGCTTAACTGTAGGCGACGAGCAGTACTTC. Amino acids: CASSLTVGDEQYF.

This clone was counted a few times. V usage is TRBV10-3 and J usage is TRBJ1-5; D is uncertain. Germline lookup yields CDR1 ENHRY and CDR2 SYGVKD. The CDR3 runs to 13 residues. The V and J ends lost 7 bases and 7 bases respectively, with 14 bases between them. The CDR3 DNA reads TGTGCCATCACGACCACTCCCGAACAGCCCCAGCATTTT. Its protein is CAITTTPEQPQHF.

The chain joins TRBV7-2 to TRBJ1-2; 8 positions match TRBD1. The germline V gene encodes CDR1 SGHTA and CDR2 FQGNSA. The CDR3 totals 14 residues. V shed 5 bases, J shed 4 bases, and the junction held 6 bases outside the gene matches. This CDR3 reads CASSVGQGFYGYTF. The CDR3 nucleotides are TGTGCCAGCAGCGTAGGACAGGGCTTCTATGGCTACACCTTC.

This chain joins TRBV6-6 and TRBJ1-2; D gene unclear. Per the germline V gene, CDR1 is MNHNY and CDR2 is SVGAGI (reference sequence). V was cut by 5 bases and J by 6 bases, with 10 bases left in between. CDR3 length: 12 amino acids. The CDR3 nucleotides read TGTGCCAGCAGTGCCCTCGGGGATGGCTACACCTTC. It translates to CASSALGDGYTF.

About this clone: The DNA is left out, because the CDR3 cannot be placed on it with certainty; the CDR3 is given as TCRdb lists it. This chain links TRBV28 with TRBJ1-6. The CDR3 totals 16 residues, both ends included. Germline V lookup: CDR1 MDHEN, CDR2 SYDVKM. The CDR3 is CASSLGTGLRNSPLHF.

The DNA of the CDR3 is TGTGCCAGCAGCCCTACCGATGTCCAGCCCCAGCATTTT. This sequence encodes CASSPTDVQPQHF. The chain recombines TRBV6-4 with TRBJ1-5; D is undetermined. V was pared by 6 bases and J by 7 bases, with 13 bases between. From germline, CDR1 is MRHNA and CDR2 SNTAGT. This CDR3 region has 13 residues.

The chain employs TRBV6-6 and TRBJ1-1; D might be TRBD1 (6 bases). V lost 2 bases to trimming and J lost 11 bases, with 12 bases between them. Germline loops: CDR1 MNHNY, CDR2 SVGAGI (reference sequence). This CDR3 spans 12 amino acids. The CDR3 DNA is TGTGCCAGCAGTTACCGGACAGCTTCGGCTTTCTTT. This codes for CASSYRTASAFF.

The chain carries TRBV2 and TRBJ2-1; TRBD2 aligns across 8 bases. The CDR3 is 16 amino acids. The ends lost 8 bases at V and 0 bases at J; junction bases unmatched: 9. Per the germline V gene, CDR1 is SNHLY and CDR2 is FYNNEI. The CDR3, as DNA: TGTGCCAGCCTAAGCGGGGGATATGCCTCCTACAATGAGCAGTTCTTC. It specifies CASLSGGYASYNEQFF.

CDR3 DNA: TGCGCCAGCAGCCTCCTTAGCGGGGGGTCTCAGGATACGCAGTATTTT. Its translation: CASSLLSGGSQDTQYF. The chain couples TRBV5-1 to TRBJ2-3; 10 bases fit TRBD2. V was clipped by 4 bases and J by 6 bases; unmatched bases: 11. Germline V lookup: CDR1 SGHRS, CDR2 YFSETQ. This CDR3 spans 16 amino acids.

This clone turned up a few times. This rearrangement joins TRBV11-2 to TRBJ2-3; D is possibly TRBD1 (6 bases). Germline values: CDR1 SGHAT, CDR2 FQNNGV. This CDR3 has 14 residues. Trimming took off 4 bases at V and 5 bases at J, with 13 bases between the two ends. As DNA, the CDR3 is TGTGCCAGCAGCTCCATCGCCAGGGGAGATACGCAGTATTTT. Translating gives CASSSIARGDTQYF. The full variable domain, its missing parts supplied by reference TRBV11-2 and TRBJ2-3, is EAGVAQSPRYKIIEKRQSVAFWCNPISGHATLYWYQQILGQGPKLLIQFQNNGVVDDSQLPKDRFSAERLKGVDSTLKIQPAKLEDSAVYLCASSSIARGDTQYFGPGTRLTVL.

The chain carries TRBV5-5 and TRBJ2-1; D is unresolved. The CDR3 extends over 11 amino acids. V dropped 4 bases and J dropped 14 bases, with 13 bases sitting between them. Germline CDR1 reads SGHKS; CDR2 reads YYEKEE (reference sequence). CDR3 nucleotides: TGTGCCAGCAGCCTCAATGCTATGGAGTTCTTC. Encoded protein: CASSLNAMEFF.